One sample yielded the 4 T cell receptor beta chains listed below, sequenced in a study of PD-1 blockade in classical Hodgkin lymphoma. TCRdb's table, derived via immunoSEQ multiplex PCR, lists solely in-frame clones and lacks some. The table lists 25,000 to 35,000 clones, around 94% of them singletons. As for time point: newly diagnosed, previously untreated cHL patient sample. Material for sequencing was peripheral blood mononuclear cells (PBMCs). The source of these receptors is a human donor with classical Hodgkin lymphoma.

This rearrangement joins TRBV6-5 to TRBJ2-7; 8 bases align to TRBD1. V was clipped by 3 bases and J by 13 bases; unmatched bases: 11. The CDR3 covers 13 residues. Germline values: CDR1 MNHEY, CDR2 SVGAGI. The DNA of the CDR3 is TGTGCCAGCAGTTATGGACAGGGTCCCCCTACCTACTTC. Translating it yields CASSYGQGPPTYF.

This sequence joins TRBV30 and TRBJ2-7; 8 nucleotides line up with TRBD2. Germline values: CDR1 GTSNPN, CDR2 SVGIG (reference sequence). With 0 bases clipped from V and 4 bases from J, the junction kept 5 bases outside the gene matches. CDR3 length: 14 amino acids. Here the CDR3 reads CAWSVPGGEYEQYF. CDR3 in DNA: TGTGCCTGGAGTGTTCCGGGAGGGGAGTACGAGCAGTACTTC.

This chain joins TRBV7-2 and TRBJ1-2; D gene unclear. The ends were cut back, 3 bases at V and 8 bases at J, with 10 bases in the middle. Germline V CDR1 and CDR2: SGHTA, FQGNSA. CDR3 size: 12 residues. CDR3 loop: CASSFIPDGYTF. DNA for the CDR3: TGTGCCAGCAGCTTTATACCCGACGGCTACACCTTC.

The chain combines TRBV7-9 with TRBJ2-6; no definite D call. The germline gives CDR1 SEHNR, CDR2 FQNEAQ (reference sequence). CDR3 size: 14 residues. V gave up 0 bases and J gave up 3 bases, with 3 bases separating them. The CDR3 DNA reads TGTGCCAGCAGCTTAGCTCATGGGGCCAACGTCCTGACTTTC. It yields the protein CASSLAHGANVLTF.